The next 9 T cell receptor beta chains were all read from a single sample in a study of cytomegalovirus exposure and HLA in healthy donors. Vbeta (60) and Jbeta (13) primers were used in the PCR. The method was immunoSEQ multiplex PCR; TCRdb's version includes in-frame clones alone and lacks a portion of them. The sample has tens of thousands of clones, 65% to 70% seen once. Source material: PBMCs. The receptors here all came from a man between 35 and 55 years old in good health and CMV-seropositive.

This sequence joins TRBV2 and TRBJ1-6; 7 bases are a match to TRBD1. CDR1 and CDR2 (germline): SNHLY, FYNNEI. The CDR3 contains 15 residues. With 4 bases clipped from V and 4 bases from J, the junction kept 4 bases outside the gene matches. CDR3 protein: CASSASGQYNSPLHF. The CDR3 nucleotides read TGTGCCAGCAGTGCTTCGGGACAGTATAATTCACCCCTCCACTTT.

This clone turned up a few times. The chain links TRBV9 to TRBJ1-3; the D is unclear. Trimming removed 4 bases at V and 4 bases at J, with 12 bases between. This CDR3 contains 14 residues. Germline CDR1 SGDLS, CDR2 YYNGEE. The CDR3 sequence is CASSTRGSGNTIYF. The CDR3 bases are TGTGCCAGCAGCACCCGAGGGTCCGGAAACACCATATATTTT.

This clone was recorded a few times. The CDR3 coding sequence is TGCAGCGCCTCGGCCCGCCCCGGGAGTGAGCAGTACTTC. Encoded protein: CSASARPGSEQYF. The J gene is TRBJ2-7, the V gene TRBV29-1, with D perhaps matching TRBD2 (6 bases). Deletions cut 7 bases from V and 7 bases from J, with 20 bases between. Germline V gives CDR1 SQVTM, CDR2 ANQGSEA. The CDR3 runs to 13 residues.

The chain couples TRBV6-5 to TRBJ2-5, with 8 bases aligning to TRBD1. Trimming took 6 bases from V and 1 from J; bases not matched to a gene: 4. The germline CDR1 and CDR2 sequences are MNHEY and SVGAGI. The CDR3 consists of 14 residues. The CDR3 here is CASRPGTGQETQYF. The CDR3 DNA follows: TGTGCCAGCAGGCCTGGGACAGGCCAAGAGACCCAGTACTTC.

This rearrangement joins TRBV5-1 to TRBJ2-3; 7 bases map to TRBD2. There are 16 residues in the CDR3. Looked up from germline, CDR1 is SGHRS and CDR2 is YFSETQ. V was pared by 1 base and J by 2 bases, with 7 bases of the junction left unmatched. CDR3 bases: TGCGCCAGCAGCTTGCTGCGCGGGAGTAACACAGATACGCAGTATTTT. It yields the protein CASSLLRGSNTDTQYF.

This clone appeared once. This chain joins TRBV7-9 and TRBJ1-2, with D unresolved. CDR3 length equals 14 residues. With 0 bases removed from V and 7 bases from J, the gap between germline ends came to 12 bases. The germline V gene has CDR1 SEHNR and CDR2 FQNEAQ (reference sequence). The CDR3 nucleotides are TGTGCCAGCAGCTTAGCCGGGAGGGCCGGTGGCTACACCTTC. It translates to CASSLAGRAGGYTF. The complete variable domain, with remaining parts taken from reference TRBV7-9 and TRBJ1-2, reads DTGVSQNPRHKITKRGQNVTFRCDPISEHNRLYWYRQTLGQGPEFLTYFQNEAQLEKSRLLSDRFSAERPKGSFSTLEIQRTEQGDSAMYLCASSLAGRAGGYTFGSGTRLTVV.

The CDR3 coding sequence is TGTGCCACCAGCAGAGATCTGAGGCGAGACGCATCGGCGGAACTGTTTTTT. Protein: CATSRDLRRDASAELFF. The chain employs TRBV15 and TRBJ1-4; no reliable D call. This CDR3 is 17 amino acids long. Germline CDR1 and CDR2: LNHNV and YYDKDF (reference sequence). Trimming stripped 0 bases from V and 12 bases from J, with 23 bases between.

This rearrangement joins TRBV7-8 to TRBJ1-1, with D perhaps TRBD1 (6 bases). Germline V gene lookup returns CDR1 SGHVS and CDR2 FQNEAQ. The CDR3 runs to 16 residues. V lost 5 bases to trimming and J lost 5 bases, with 21 bases between them. CDR3 in amino acids: CASSKYGQGMGTEAFF. The CDR3 nucleotides are TGTGCCAGCAGCAAATACGGTCAGGGGATGGGTACTGAAGCTTTCTTT.

CDR3 protein: CASSLLGNTGELFF. The CDR3 region has the DNA TGCGCCAGCAGCCTTCTAGGGAACACCGGGGAGCTGTTTTTT. The gene calls are TRBV5-1 and TRBJ2-2, with D hard to call. CDR3 length: 14 residues. CDR1 is SGHRS, CDR2 YFSETQ, per germline. The ends were cut back, 4 bases at V and 1 base at J, with 8 bases in the middle.